The clone carrying this TCR beta chain showed up many times. The germline gives CDR1 ENHRY, CDR2 SYGVKD. This CDR3 comprises 16 residues. The V end was cut by 10 bases, the J end by 0 bases, with 19 bases between. The sample originates from a study of T cells after yellow fever vaccination. A single record per CDR3 protein comes from TCRdb applying MiXCR to the 5' RACE reads. The profile covers over 110,000 distinct CDR3 sequences, with 7.7% appearing a single time and under 0.85% taken by the ten largest. This chain joins TRBV10-3 and TRBJ1-3, with a possible D match to TRBD1 (6 bases). The clonotype was recovered from a man aged 30 to 39 who received the YFV17D yellow fever vaccine. Sample: CD4+ T cells sorted from PBMCs, taken 5 days after the yellow fever booster vaccination. The CDR3 loop reads CATGTPTGPSGNTIYF. The CDR3 nucleotides are TGTGCCACGGGGACGCCGACAGGTCCCTCTGGAAACACCATATATTTT.